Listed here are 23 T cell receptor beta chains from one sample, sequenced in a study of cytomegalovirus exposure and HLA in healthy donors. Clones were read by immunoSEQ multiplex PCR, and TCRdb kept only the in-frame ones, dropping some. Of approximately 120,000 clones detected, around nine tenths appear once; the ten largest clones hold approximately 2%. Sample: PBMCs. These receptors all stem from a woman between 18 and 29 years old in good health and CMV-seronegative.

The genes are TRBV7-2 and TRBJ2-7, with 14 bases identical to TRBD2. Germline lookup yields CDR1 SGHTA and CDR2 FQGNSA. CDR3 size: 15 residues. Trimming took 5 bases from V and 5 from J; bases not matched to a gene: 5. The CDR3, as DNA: TGTGCCAGCAGCCTAGGACTAGCGGGAGGAGACGAGCAGTACTTC. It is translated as CASSLGLAGGDEQYF.

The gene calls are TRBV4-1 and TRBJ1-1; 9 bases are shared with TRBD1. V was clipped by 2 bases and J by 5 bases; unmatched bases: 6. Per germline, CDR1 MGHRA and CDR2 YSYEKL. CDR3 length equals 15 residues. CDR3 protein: CASSQIFDRGTEAFF. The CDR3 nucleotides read TGCGCCAGCAGCCAAATATTCGACAGGGGGACTGAAGCTTTCTTT.

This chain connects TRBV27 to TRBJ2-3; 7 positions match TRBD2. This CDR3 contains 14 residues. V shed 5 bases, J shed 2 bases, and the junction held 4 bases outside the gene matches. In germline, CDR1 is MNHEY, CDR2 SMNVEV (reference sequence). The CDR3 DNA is TGTGCCAGCAGTGCCAGGGACTACACAGATACGCAGTATTTT. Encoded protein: CASSARDYTDTQYF.

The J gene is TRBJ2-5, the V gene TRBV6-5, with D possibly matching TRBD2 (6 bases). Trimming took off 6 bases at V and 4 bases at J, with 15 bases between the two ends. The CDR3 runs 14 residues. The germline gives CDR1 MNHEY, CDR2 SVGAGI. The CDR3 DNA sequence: TGTGCCAGCAGAACACATGTGGGGGGAGAGACCCAGTACTTC. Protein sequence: CASRTHVGGETQYF.

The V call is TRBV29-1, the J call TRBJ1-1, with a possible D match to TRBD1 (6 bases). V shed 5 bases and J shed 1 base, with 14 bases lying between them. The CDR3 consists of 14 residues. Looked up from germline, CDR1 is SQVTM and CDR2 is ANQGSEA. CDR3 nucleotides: TGCAGCGTTTCGTCAGGGGTCCCGAACACTGAAGCTTTCTTT. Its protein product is CSVSSGVPNTEAFF.

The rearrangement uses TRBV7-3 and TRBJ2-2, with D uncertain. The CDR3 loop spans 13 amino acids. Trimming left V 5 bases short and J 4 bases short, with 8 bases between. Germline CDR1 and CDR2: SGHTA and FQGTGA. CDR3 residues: CASSAWSTGELFF. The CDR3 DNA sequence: TGTGCCAGCAGCGCATGGAGCACCGGGGAGCTGTTTTTT.

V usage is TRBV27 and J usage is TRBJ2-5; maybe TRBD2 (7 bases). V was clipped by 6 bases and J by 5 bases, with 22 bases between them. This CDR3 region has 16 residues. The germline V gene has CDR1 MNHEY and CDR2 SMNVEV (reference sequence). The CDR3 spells CASSKLGGGTFETQYF. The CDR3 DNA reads TGTGCCAGCAGCAAACTAGGGGGGGGGACTTTTGAGACCCAGTACTTC.

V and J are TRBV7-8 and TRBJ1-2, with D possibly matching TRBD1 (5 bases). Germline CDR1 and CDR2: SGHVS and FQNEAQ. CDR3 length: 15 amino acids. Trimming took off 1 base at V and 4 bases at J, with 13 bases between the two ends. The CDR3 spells CASSLVGQGGYGYTF. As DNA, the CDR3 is TGTGCCAGCAGCTTAGTAGGGCAGGGAGGCTATGGCTACACCTTC.

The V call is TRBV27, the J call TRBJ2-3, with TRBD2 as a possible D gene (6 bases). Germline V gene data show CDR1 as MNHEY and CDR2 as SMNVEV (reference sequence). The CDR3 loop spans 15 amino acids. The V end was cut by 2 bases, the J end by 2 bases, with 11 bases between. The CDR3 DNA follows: TGTGCCAGCAGTTTAGAGGGACTGTACACAGATACGCAGTATTTT. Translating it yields CASSLEGLYTDTQYF.

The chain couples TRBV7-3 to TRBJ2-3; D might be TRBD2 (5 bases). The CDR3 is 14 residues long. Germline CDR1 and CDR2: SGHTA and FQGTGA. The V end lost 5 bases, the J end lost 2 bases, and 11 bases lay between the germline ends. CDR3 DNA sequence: TGTGCCAGCAGCACTGGACTCAACACAGATACGCAGTATTTT. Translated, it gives CASSTGLNTDTQYF. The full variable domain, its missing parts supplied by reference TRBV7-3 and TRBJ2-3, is GAGVSQTPSNKVTEKGKYVELRCDPISGHTALYWYRQSLGQGPEFLIYFQGTGAADDSGLPNDRFFAVRPEGSVSTLKIQRTERGDSAVYLCASSTGLNTDTQYFGPGTRLTVL.

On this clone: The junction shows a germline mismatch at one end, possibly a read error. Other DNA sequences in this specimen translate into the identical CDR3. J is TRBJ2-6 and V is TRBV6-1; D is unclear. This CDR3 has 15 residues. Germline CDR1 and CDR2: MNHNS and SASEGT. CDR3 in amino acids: CASREGGSGANVLTF. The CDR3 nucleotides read TGTGCCAGCAGAGAAGGTGGCTCCGGGGCCAACGTCCTGACTTTC.

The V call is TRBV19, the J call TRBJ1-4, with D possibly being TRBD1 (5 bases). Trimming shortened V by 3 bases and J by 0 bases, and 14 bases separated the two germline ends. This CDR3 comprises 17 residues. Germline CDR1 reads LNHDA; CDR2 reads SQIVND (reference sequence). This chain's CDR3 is CASSIGGGGTTNEKLFF. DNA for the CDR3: TGTGCCAGTAGTATTGGGGGAGGAGGTACAACTAATGAAAAACTGTTTTTT. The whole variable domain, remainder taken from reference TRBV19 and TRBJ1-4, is DGGITQSPKYLFRKEGQNVTLSCEQNLNHDAMYWYRQDPGQGLRLIYYSQIVNDFQKGDIAEGYSVSREKKESFPLTVTSAQKNPTAFYLCASSIGGGGTTNEKLFFGSGTQLSVL.

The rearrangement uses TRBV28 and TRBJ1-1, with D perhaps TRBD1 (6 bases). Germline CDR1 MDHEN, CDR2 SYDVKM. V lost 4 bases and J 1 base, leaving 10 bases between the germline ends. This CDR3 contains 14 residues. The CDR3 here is CASSYRAGNTEAFF. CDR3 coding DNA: TGTGCCAGCAGTTACAGGGCAGGGAACACTGAAGCTTTCTTT.

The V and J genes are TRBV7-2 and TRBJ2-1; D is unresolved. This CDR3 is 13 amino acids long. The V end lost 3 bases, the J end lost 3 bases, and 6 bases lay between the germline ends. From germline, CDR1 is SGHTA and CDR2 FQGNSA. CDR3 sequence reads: CASSFRVYNEQFF. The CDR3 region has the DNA TGTGCCAGCAGCTTCCGTGTCTACAATGAGCAGTTCTTC.

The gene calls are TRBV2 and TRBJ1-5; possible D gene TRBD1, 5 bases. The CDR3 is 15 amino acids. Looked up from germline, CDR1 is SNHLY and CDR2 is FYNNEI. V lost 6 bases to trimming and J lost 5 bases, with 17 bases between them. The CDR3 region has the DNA TGTGCCAGCAGCGTAGGGACCACGGGGGATCAGCCCCAGCATTTT. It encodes CASSVGTTGDQPQHF.

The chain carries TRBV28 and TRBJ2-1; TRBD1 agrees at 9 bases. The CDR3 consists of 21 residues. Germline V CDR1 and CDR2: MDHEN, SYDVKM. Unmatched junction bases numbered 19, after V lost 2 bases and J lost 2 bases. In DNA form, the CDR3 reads TGTGCCAGCAGTTTACAGGGGACAGGGAGGAACCGTGGCGTAGCCTACAATGAGCAGTTCTTC. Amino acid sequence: CASSLQGTGRNRGVAYNEQFF.

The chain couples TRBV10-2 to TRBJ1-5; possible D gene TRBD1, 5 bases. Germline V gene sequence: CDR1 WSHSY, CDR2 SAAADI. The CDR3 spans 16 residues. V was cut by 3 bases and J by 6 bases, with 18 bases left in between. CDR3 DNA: TGCGCCAGCAGTGATATTGGGGGAGGATTAGGTCAGCCCCAGCATTTT. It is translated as CASSDIGGGLGQPQHF.

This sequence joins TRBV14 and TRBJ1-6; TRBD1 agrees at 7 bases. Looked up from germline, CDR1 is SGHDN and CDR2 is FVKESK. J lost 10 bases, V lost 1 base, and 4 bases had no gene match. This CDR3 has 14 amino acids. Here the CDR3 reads CASSQGRGVSPLHF. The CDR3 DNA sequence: TGTGCCAGCAGCCAAGGCAGGGGGGTATCACCCCTCCACTTT.

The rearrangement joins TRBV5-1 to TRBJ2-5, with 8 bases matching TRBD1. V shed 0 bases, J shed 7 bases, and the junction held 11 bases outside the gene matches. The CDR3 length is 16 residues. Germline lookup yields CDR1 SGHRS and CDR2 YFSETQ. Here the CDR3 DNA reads TGCGCCAGCAGCTTGGCAGCGGACAGGGTTGTTTGGACCCAGTACTTC. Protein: CASSLAADRVVWTQYF.

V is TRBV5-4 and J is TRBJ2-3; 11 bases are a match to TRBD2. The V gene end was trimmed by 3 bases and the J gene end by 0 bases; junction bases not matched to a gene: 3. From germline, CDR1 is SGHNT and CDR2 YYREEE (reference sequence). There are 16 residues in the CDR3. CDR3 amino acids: CASSSRTSGSTDTQYF. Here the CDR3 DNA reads TGTGCCAGCAGCTCGCGGACTAGCGGGAGCACAGATACGCAGTATTTT.

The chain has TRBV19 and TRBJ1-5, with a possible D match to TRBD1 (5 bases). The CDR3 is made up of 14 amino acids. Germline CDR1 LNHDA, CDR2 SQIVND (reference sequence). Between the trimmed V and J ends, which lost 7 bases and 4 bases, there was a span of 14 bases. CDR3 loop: CASTSSQGNQPQHF. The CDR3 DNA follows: TGTGCCAGTACCAGTTCGCAGGGAAATCAGCCCCAGCATTTT.

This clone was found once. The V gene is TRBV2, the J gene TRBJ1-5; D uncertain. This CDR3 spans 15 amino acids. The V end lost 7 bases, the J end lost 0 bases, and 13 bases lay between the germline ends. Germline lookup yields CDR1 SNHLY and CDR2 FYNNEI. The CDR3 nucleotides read TGTGCCAGCACTGGTGATCCTAATAGCAATCAGCCCCAGCATTTT. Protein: CASTGDPNSNQPQHF.

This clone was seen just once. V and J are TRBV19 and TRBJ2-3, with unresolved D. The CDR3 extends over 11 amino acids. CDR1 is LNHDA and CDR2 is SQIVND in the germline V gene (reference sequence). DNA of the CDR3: TGTGCTCCTGCGATTCGTCCTACGCAGTATTTT. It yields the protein CAPAIRPTQYF.